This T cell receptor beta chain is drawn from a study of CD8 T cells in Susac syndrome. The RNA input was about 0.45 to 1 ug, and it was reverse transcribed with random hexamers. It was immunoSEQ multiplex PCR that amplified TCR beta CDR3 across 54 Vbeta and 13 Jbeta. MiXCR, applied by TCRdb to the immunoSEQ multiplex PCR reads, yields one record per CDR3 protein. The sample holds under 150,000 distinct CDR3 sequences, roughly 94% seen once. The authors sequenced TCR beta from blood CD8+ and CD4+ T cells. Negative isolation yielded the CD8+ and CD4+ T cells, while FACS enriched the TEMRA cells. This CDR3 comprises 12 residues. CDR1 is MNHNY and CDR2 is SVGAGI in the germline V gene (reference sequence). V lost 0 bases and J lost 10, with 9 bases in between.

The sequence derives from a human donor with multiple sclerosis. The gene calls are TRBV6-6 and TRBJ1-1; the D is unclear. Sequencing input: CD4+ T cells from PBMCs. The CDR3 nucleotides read TGTGCCAGCAGTTACTCAGGTAGCGGAGCTTTCTTT. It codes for CASSYSGSGAFF.